The 29 T cell receptor beta chains listed next were all sequenced from one sample in a study of control samples from healthy donors and cancer patients. The method was immunoSEQ multiplex PCR; TCRdb's version includes in-frame clones alone and lacks a portion of them. Here the sample spans about 250,000 clones, 82% being singletons. The sample comprised PBMCs. These receptors all stem from a woman aged 55-75 years with lung cancer.

The chain links TRBV7-2 to TRBJ2-7; maybe TRBD1 (6 bases). CDR1 is SGHTA and CDR2 is FQGNSA in the germline V gene. The germline V and J ends were trimmed by 1 base and 5 bases, with 9 bases remaining between them. The CDR3 loop spans 13 amino acids. The CDR3 nucleotides read TGTGCCAGCAGCTTAGTCAGGGGCGACGAGCAGTACTTC. Protein: CASSLVRGDEQYF.

This clone was found once. The chain combines TRBV6-5 with TRBJ1-5, with TRBD1 as a possible D gene (6 bases). In germline, CDR1 is MNHEY, CDR2 SVGAGI. The CDR3 is 15 amino acids. Trimming left V 5 bases short and J 2 bases short, with 13 bases between. CDR3 DNA sequence: TGTGCCAGCAGTCCCGGGACACGGGGCAATCAGCCCCAGCATTTT. Translating gives CASSPGTRGNQPQHF.

The rearrangement joins TRBV18 to TRBJ1-2; the match to TRBD1 covers 7 bases. Germline V gene data show CDR1 as KGHSH and CDR2 as LQKENI. Trimming removed 3 bases from V and 2 bases from J; junction bases left unmatched: 12. CDR3 length: 17 residues. CDR3 loop: CASSPRQGDVKNYGYTF. CDR3 sequence (DNA): TGTGCCAGCTCACCTAGACAGGGAGATGTCAAGAACTATGGCTACACCTTC.

The rearrangement joins TRBV5-1 to TRBJ1-3, with unresolved D. V was pared by 0 bases and J by 4 bases, with 11 bases between. Germline-derived CDR1 and CDR2 are SGHRS and YFSETQ. The CDR3 is 15 amino acids. CDR3 region: CASSLDGVAGNTIYF. CDR3 bases: TGCGCCAGCAGCTTGGACGGGGTGGCGGGAAACACCATATATTTT.

V and J are TRBV11-3 and TRBJ2-3; TRBD1 matches 9 bases. J was trimmed by 0 bases and V by 5 bases; bases with no gene match: 9. The CDR3 contains 17 residues. CDR1 SGHNT and CDR2 YENEEA come from the germline V gene. This CDR3 is CASSRSTGGSSTDTQYF. The CDR3 DNA reads as TGTGCCAGCAGCCGATCTACAGGGGGCTCTAGCACAGATACGCAGTATTTT.

The rearrangement links TRBV2 to TRBJ1-6; 8 positions match TRBD1. Germline CDR1 reads SNHLY; CDR2 reads FYNNEI. The CDR3 runs 15 residues. The V gene end was trimmed by 5 bases and the J gene end by 10 bases; junction bases not matched to a gene: 10. The CDR3 sequence is CASSLDRGNGSPLHF. Here the CDR3 DNA reads TGTGCCAGCAGTCTAGACAGGGGAAATGGATCACCCCTCCACTTT.

This chain links TRBV9 with TRBJ1-6; 9 bases are a match to TRBD1. The CDR3 extends over 17 amino acids. The trim removed 0 bases at V and 10 bases at J, leaving 11 bases unmatched. In germline, CDR1 is SGDLS, CDR2 YYNGEE. CDR3 nucleotides: TGTGCCAGCAGCGTAGGCCACCAGGGACAGGGACGATCACCCCTCCACTTT. This codes for CASSVGHQGQGRSPLHF.

V gene TRBV7-9 combines with J gene TRBJ2-1; D is unresolved. V was shortened by 3 bases and J by 0 bases, with 12 bases between the two germline ends. The CDR3 has 16 amino acids. CDR1 and CDR2 from the germline V gene are SEHNR and FQNEAQ (reference sequence). The DNA for the CDR3 is TGTGCCAGCAGCTTGATAACTTCCGGCTCCTACAATGAGCAGTTCTTC. Its translation is CASSLITSGSYNEQFF.

J is TRBJ1-1 and V is TRBV19, with 9 bases fitting TRBD1. Germline V CDR1 and CDR2: LNHDA, SQIVND (reference sequence). The CDR3 totals 15 residues. V dropped 4 bases and J dropped 1; count of bases not matched to a gene: 4. The CDR3: CASSKKTGGNTEAFF. Written as DNA, the CDR3 is TGTGCCAGTAGTAAAAAGACAGGGGGGAACACTGAAGCTTTCTTT.

The chain uses TRBV5-1 and TRBJ2-5; TRBD1 matches 10 bases. Trimming at V came to 3 bases and at J to 1 base, leaving 6 bases not matched to a gene. This CDR3 comprises 16 residues. CDR1 is SGHRS, CDR2 YFSETQ, per germline. The CDR3 here is CASSSGTGASQETQYF. The CDR3 region has the DNA TGCGCCAGCAGCTCCGGGACAGGGGCCTCCCAAGAGACCCAGTACTTC.

The rearrangement joins TRBV29-1 to TRBJ2-7; D gene unclear. CDR1 SQVTM and CDR2 ANQGSEA come from the germline V gene. The CDR3 runs to 13 residues. The germline V and J ends were trimmed by 4 bases and 4 bases, with 14 bases remaining between them. The DNA of the CDR3 is TGCAGCGTTGGGGGTAGCCAACGATACGAGCAGTACTTC. This codes for CSVGGSQRYEQYF.

The V gene is TRBV5-4, the J gene TRBJ1-2, with D perhaps TRBD1 (5 bases). The CDR3 extends over 13 amino acids. In germline, CDR1 is SGHNT, CDR2 YYREEE (reference sequence). V was shortened by 6 bases and J by 5 bases, with 14 bases between the two germline ends. This CDR3 reads CASNLAGGYGYTF. CDR3 coding DNA: TGTGCCAGCAATCTTGCGGGGGGTTATGGCTACACCTTC.

This chain uses TRBV7-3 with TRBJ2-1; the D gene could be TRBD1 or TRBD2 (5 bases each). Trimming shortened V by 6 bases and J by 7 bases, and 16 bases separated the two germline ends. The CDR3 contains 14 residues. The germline CDR1 and CDR2 sequences are SGHTA and FQGTGA. The CDR3 sequence is CASSELGTVNEQFF. For the CDR3, the DNA is TGTGCCAGCAGTGAATTAGGGACGGTTAATGAGCAGTTCTTC.

The chain uses TRBV15 and TRBJ1-5; possible D gene TRBD1, 6 bases. This CDR3 spans 17 amino acids. V was clipped by 0 bases and J by 0 bases, with 12 bases between them. The germline V gene encodes CDR1 LNHNV and CDR2 YYDKDF (reference sequence). DNA of the CDR3: TGTGCCACCAGCAGAGATCGGCGACAGGATAGCAATCAGCCCCAGCATTTT. Its translation: CATSRDRRQDSNQPQHF.

Here the CDR3 DNA reads TGTGCCATCAGTGAGGACAACTCCTACGAGCAGTACTTC. It specifies CAISEDNSYEQYF. The chain uses TRBV10-3 and TRBJ2-7; D is uncertain. The CDR3 totals 13 residues. V lost 2 bases and J 0 bases, leaving 5 bases between the germline ends. Looked up from germline, CDR1 is ENHRY and CDR2 is SYGVKD.

This clone appeared a few times. The chain is built from TRBV28 and TRBJ2-5; D might be TRBD1 (5 bases). The V and J ends lost 5 bases and 2 bases respectively, with 9 bases between them. The CDR3 extends over 13 amino acids. Germline lookup yields CDR1 MDHEN and CDR2 SYDVKM. The CDR3 DNA is TGTGCCAGCAGTGACAGTGGGCAAGAGACCCAGTACTTC. This gives the protein CASSDSGQETQYF.

The chain links TRBV3-1 (or the pseudogene TRBV3-2) to TRBJ2-1, with TRBD2 identical over 14 bases. The CDR3 totals 17 residues. V lost 4 bases and J lost 2; bases outside the gene matches: 4. Germline assignment: CDR1 LGHDT and CDR2 YNNKEL (reference sequence). In DNA form, the CDR3 reads TGTGCCAGCAGCCCGGGACTAGCGGGAGACCCCTACAATGAGCAGTTCTTC. Translated, it gives CASSPGLAGDPYNEQFF.

This clone was found a few times. This sequence joins TRBV30 and TRBJ1-6, with D possibly TRBD1 on 6 matching bases. V was cut by 4 bases and J by 10 bases, with 11 bases left in between. CDR1 GTSNPN and CDR2 SVGIG come from the germline V gene (reference sequence). The CDR3 runs 12 residues. CDR3 nucleotide sequence: TGTGCCTGGACCCGGACAGTGTCACCCCTCCACTTT. Translating gives CAWTRTVSPLHF. The full variable domain, completed using reference TRBV30 and TRBJ1-6, is SQTIHQWPATLVQPVGSPLSLECTVEGTSNPNLYWYRQAAGRGLQLLFYSVGIGQISSEVPQNLSASRPQDRQFILSSKKLLLSDSGFYLCAWTRTVSPLHFGNGTRLTVT.

This rearrangement joins TRBV7-3 to TRBJ2-1; D gene uncertain. Trimming left V 0 bases short and J 0 bases short, with 6 bases between. Germline V gene lookup returns CDR1 SGHTA and CDR2 FQGTGA. The CDR3 totals 15 residues. CDR3 protein: CASSLTGTSYNEQFF. The CDR3, as DNA: TGTGCCAGCAGCTTAACGGGAACCTCCTACAATGAGCAGTTCTTC.

The chain recombines TRBV29-1 with TRBJ2-5; D gene unclear. The CDR3 covers 12 residues. Germline CDR1 reads SQVTM; CDR2 reads ANQGSEA. With 4 bases removed from V and 3 bases from J, the gap between germline ends came to 9 bases. The CDR3 loop is CSVVGTKETQYF. CDR3 sequence (DNA): TGCAGCGTTGTCGGAACGAAAGAGACCCAGTACTTC. Looking up the rest from reference TRBV29-1 and TRBJ2-5 gives the full variable domain: SAVISQKPSRDICQRGTSLTIQCQVDSQVTMMFWYRQQPGQSLTLIATANQGSEATYESGFVIDKFPISRPNLTFSTLTVSNMSPEDSSIYLCSVVGTKETQYFGPGTRLLVL.

The chain joins TRBV5-4 to TRBJ2-1, with a tentative D call TRBD2 (6 bases). This CDR3 comprises 15 residues. CDR1 is SGHNT, CDR2 YYREEE, per germline (reference sequence). V lost 0 bases and J lost 6, with 13 bases in between. DNA of the CDR3: TGTGCCAGCAGCTTGGCTCCGGACTACCGCAATGAGCAGTTCTTC. Its protein product is CASSLAPDYRNEQFF.

This chain links TRBV18 with TRBJ1-5; TRBD1 might be the D (5 bases). Per germline, CDR1 KGHSH and CDR2 LQKENI. The CDR3 extends over 16 amino acids. With 4 bases removed from V and 1 base from J, the gap between germline ends came to 14 bases. The CDR3 protein is CASSLTGTASNQPQHF. CDR3 nucleotide sequence: TGTGCCAGCTCACTTACCGGGACGGCCAGCAATCAGCCCCAGCATTTT.

The genes are TRBV5-6 and TRBJ1-1; 9 bases fit TRBD1. From germline, CDR1 is SGHDT and CDR2 YYEEEE. This CDR3 contains 17 residues. Germline trimming cut 1 base from V and 6 bases from J; bases unmatched to any gene: 13. Here the CDR3 reads CASSLLGTGIWTAEAFF. CDR3 in DNA: TGTGCCAGCAGCTTGCTCGGGACAGGGATTTGGACCGCTGAAGCTTTCTTT.

The V and J genes are TRBV5-8 and TRBJ2-7, with 15 bases aligning to TRBD2. The CDR3 sequence is 17 residues long. The V gene end was trimmed by 3 bases and the J gene end by 2 bases; junction bases not matched to a gene: 6. Germline V gene lookup returns CDR1 SGHTS and CDR2 YDEGEE. CDR3 region: CASSSGLAGGGTYEQYF. CDR3 bases: TGTGCCAGCAGCTCTGGACTAGCGGGAGGGGGCACCTACGAGCAGTACTTC.

This clone was counted between two and nine times. V is TRBV7-8 and J is TRBJ2-1, with 7 bases aligning to TRBD1. The CDR3 loop spans 14 amino acids. The germline V gene encodes CDR1 SGHVS and CDR2 FQNEAQ. V gave up 7 bases and J gave up 3 bases; unmatched junction bases: 6. CDR3 DNA: TGTGCCAGCACCCGGGGACAGAACTACAATGAGCAGTTCTTC. The encoded protein is CASTRGQNYNEQFF.

This chain's CDR3 is CASSFDRGNTEAFF. DNA for the CDR3: TGTGCCAGCAGTTTCGACAGGGGGAACACTGAAGCTTTCTTT. The V and J genes are TRBV27 and TRBJ1-1, with TRBD1 matching over 8 bases. The CDR3 sequence is 14 residues long. Trimming cost V 3 bases and J 1 base; bases outside gene matches: 1. Germline V gives CDR1 MNHEY, CDR2 SMNVEV (reference sequence).

The chain couples TRBV19 to TRBJ2-2; 11 nucleotides line up with TRBD1. CDR1 and CDR2 (germline): LNHDA, SQIVND (reference sequence). V shed 4 bases, J shed 5 bases, and the junction held 6 bases outside the gene matches. The CDR3 is 16 residues long. CDR3: CASSTGQGAFTGELFF. As DNA, the CDR3 is TGTGCCAGTAGTACCGGACAGGGGGCATTTACCGGGGAGCTGTTTTTT.

The CDR3 is CASRPTGGFFYGYTF. The CDR3 DNA is TGTGCCAGCAGGCCGACGGGGGGATTTTTCTATGGCTACACCTTC. The gene calls are TRBV6-5 and TRBJ1-2; D is possibly TRBD1 (5 bases). From germline, CDR1 is MNHEY and CDR2 SVGAGI. The V end was cut by 6 bases, the J end by 4 bases, with 18 bases between. The CDR3 has 15 residues.

This clone appeared a single time. The gene calls are TRBV9 and TRBJ2-2; no clear D. The CDR3 totals 14 residues. Germline V gene lookup returns CDR1 SGDLS and CDR2 YYNGEE. Trimming took 0 bases from V and 3 from J, leaving 6 bases between them. The CDR3 region is CASSVGWDTGELFF. CDR3 nucleotide sequence: TGTGCCAGCAGCGTAGGTTGGGACACCGGGGAGCTGTTTTTT.